A few counts support the clone carrying this T cell receptor beta chain. Amplification from RNA transcripts yielded the TCR beta CDR3 regions. An initial RT-PCR round employing HTBI primers preceded a second-round multiplex PCR. MiXCR, run by TCRdb on the multiplex PCR reads, gives a single entry per CDR3 protein. The sample holds over 650,000 distinct CDR3 sequences, about 40% seen once. These data come from a study of Graves' ophthalmopathy and Graves' hyperthyroidism. The germline V and J ends were trimmed by 2 bases and 4 bases, with 14 bases remaining between them. Germline values: CDR1 MNHEY, CDR2 SVGAGI. The CDR3 extends over 15 amino acids. The diagnosis combined clinical symptoms, thyroxine, TRAb, thyroid ultrasound and orbital computed tomography scans. What supplied the PBMCs was 7.5 to 10 ml of fresh peripheral blood.

Input material: peripheral blood. The clonotype was recovered from an adult man with Graves' ophthalmopathy. This chain uses TRBV6-5 with TRBJ1-2; D might be TRBD1 (5 bases). CDR3 DNA sequence: TGTGCCAGCAGTTACGGCGCACCAGACAGCTATGGCTACACCTTC. Encoded protein: CASSYGAPDSYGYTF.